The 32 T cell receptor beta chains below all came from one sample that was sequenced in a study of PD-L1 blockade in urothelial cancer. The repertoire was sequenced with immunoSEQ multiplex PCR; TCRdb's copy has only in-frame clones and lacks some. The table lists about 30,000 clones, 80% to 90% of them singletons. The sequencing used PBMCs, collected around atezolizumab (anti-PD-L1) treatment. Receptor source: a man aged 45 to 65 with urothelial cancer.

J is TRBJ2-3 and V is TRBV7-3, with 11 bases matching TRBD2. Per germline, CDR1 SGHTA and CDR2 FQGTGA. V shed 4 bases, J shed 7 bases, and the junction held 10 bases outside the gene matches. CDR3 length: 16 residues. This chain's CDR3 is CASSSPTSGDGNTQYF. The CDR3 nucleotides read TGTGCCAGCAGCTCCCCGACTAGCGGGGATGGGAATACGCAGTATTTT.

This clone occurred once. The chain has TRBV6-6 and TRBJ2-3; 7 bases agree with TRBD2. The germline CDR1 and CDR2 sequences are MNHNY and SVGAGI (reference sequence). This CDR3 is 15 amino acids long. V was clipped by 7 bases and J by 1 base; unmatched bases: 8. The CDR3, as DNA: TGTGCCAGCACTTCGTCTGCGGGGGGCACAGATACGCAGTATTTT. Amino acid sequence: CASTSSAGGTDTQYF.

CDR3 in DNA: TGTGCCAGCAGCCCGCGACAGGGGGCGACTCCCCCATCGCAGTACTTC. As protein: CASSPRQGATPPSQYF. The V call is TRBV11-1, the J call TRBJ2-7; TRBD1 agrees at 10 bases. Germline V CDR1 and CDR2: SGHAT, FQDESV (reference sequence). This CDR3 has 16 amino acids. J lost 9 bases, V lost 5 bases, and 16 bases had no gene match.

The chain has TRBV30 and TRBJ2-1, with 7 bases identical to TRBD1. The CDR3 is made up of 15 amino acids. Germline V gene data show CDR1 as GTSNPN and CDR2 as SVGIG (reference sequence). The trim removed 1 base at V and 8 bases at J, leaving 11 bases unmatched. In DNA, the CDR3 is TGTGCCTGGAGTGCCGACCAACAGGGGAACGATGAGCAGTTCTTC. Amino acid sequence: CAWSADQQGNDEQFF.

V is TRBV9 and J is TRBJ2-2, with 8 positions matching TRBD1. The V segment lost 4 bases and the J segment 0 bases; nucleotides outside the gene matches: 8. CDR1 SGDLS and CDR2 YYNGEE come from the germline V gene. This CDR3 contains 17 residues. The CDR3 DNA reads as TGTGCCAGCAGCCCATCCAGGGGGCGGACGAACACCGGGGAGCTGTTTTTT. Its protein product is CASSPSRGRTNTGELFF.

The CDR3 loop reads CASRSAGGTTGELFF. DNA of the CDR3: TGTGCCAGCAGGTCCGCGGGAGGGACCACCGGGGAGCTGTTTTTT. The genes are TRBV28 and TRBJ2-2, with TRBD2 identical over 9 bases. Germline V CDR1 and CDR2: MDHEN, SYDVKM. V was clipped by 6 bases and J by 4 bases; unmatched bases: 6. The CDR3 contains 15 residues.

The CDR3 is CASSLAVDTGELFF. DNA for the CDR3: TGTGCCAGCTCACTAGCGGTGGACACCGGGGAGCTGTTTTTT. The rearrangement links TRBV18 to TRBJ2-2, with D perhaps TRBD2 (6 bases). The CDR3 totals 14 residues. The germline CDR1 and CDR2 sequences are KGHSH and LQKENI. V lost 4 bases to trimming and J lost 3 bases, with 9 bases between them.

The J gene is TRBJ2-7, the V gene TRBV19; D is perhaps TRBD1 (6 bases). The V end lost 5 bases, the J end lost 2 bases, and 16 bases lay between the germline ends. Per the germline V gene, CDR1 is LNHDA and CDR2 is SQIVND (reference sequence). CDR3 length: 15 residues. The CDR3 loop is CASSPRTQGAYEQYF. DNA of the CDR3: TGTGCCAGTAGTCCAAGGACACAGGGAGCCTACGAGCAGTACTTC.

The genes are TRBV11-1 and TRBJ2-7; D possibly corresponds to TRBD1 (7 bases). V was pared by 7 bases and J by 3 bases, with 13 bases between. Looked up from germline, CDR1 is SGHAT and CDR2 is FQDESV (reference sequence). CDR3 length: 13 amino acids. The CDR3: CASTGGNYYEQYF. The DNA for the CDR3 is TGTGCCAGCACAGGGGGGAACTACTACGAGCAGTACTTC. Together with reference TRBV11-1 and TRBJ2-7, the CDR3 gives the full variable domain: EAEVAQSPRYKITEKSQAVAFWCDPISGHATLYWYRQILGQGPELLVQFQDESVVDDSQLPKDRFSAERLKGVDSTLKIQPAELGDSAMYLCASTGGNYYEQYFGPGTRLTVT.

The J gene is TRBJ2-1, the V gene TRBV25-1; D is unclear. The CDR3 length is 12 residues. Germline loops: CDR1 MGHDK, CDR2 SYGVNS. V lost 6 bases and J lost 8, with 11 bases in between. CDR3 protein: CASSGLPDEQFF. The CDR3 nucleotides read TGTGCCAGCAGCGGTCTGCCGGATGAGCAGTTCTTC. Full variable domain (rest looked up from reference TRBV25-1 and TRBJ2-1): EADIYQTPRYLVIGTGKKITLECSQTMGHDKMYWYQQDPGMELHLIHYSYGVNSTEKGDLSSESTVSRIRTEHFPLTLESARPSHTSQYLCASSGLPDEQFFGPGTRLTVL.

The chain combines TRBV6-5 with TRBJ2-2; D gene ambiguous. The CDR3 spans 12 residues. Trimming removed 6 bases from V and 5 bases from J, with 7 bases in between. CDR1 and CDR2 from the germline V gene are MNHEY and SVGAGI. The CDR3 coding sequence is TGTGCCAGCAGATATACTACCGGGGAGCTGTTTTTT. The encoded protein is CASRYTTGELFF.

In DNA form, the CDR3 reads TGTGCCAGCAGCTTAGGGGGCCTGAGCAATCAGCCCCAGCATTTT. The encoded protein is CASSLGGLSNQPQHF. This chain joins TRBV7-2 and TRBJ1-5; tentative D call: TRBD1 (5 bases). V shed 1 base and J shed 1 base, with 8 bases lying between them. This CDR3 is 15 amino acids long. Germline-derived CDR1 and CDR2 are SGHTA and FQGNSA.

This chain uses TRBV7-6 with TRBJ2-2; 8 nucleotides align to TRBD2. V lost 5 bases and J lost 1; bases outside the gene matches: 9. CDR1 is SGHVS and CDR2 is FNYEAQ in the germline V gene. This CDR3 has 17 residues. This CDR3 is CASSRAGAGGNTGELFF. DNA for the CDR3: TGTGCCAGCAGCCGCGCTGGGGCGGGAGGGAACACCGGGGAGCTGTTTTTT.

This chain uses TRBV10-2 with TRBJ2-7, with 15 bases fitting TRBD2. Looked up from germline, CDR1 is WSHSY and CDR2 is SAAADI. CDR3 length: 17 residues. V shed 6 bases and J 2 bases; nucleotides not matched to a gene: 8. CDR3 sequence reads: CASSVGLAGGNPYEQYF. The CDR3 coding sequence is TGCGCCAGCAGCGTTGGACTAGCGGGAGGGAACCCCTACGAGCAGTACTTC.

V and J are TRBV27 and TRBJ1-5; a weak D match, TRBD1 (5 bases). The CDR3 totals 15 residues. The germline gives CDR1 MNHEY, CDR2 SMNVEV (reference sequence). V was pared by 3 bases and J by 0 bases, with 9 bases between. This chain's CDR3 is CASSFGQGSNQPQHF. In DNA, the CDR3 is TGTGCCAGCAGTTTTGGGCAGGGTAGCAATCAGCCCCAGCATTTT.

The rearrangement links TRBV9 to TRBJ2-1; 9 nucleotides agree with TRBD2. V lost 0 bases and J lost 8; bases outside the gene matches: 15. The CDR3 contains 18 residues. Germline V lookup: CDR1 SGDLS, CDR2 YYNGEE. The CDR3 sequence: CASSVDPSAGGPVDEQFF. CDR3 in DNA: TGTGCCAGCAGCGTAGACCCCAGCGCGGGGGGGCCTGTTGATGAGCAGTTCTTC.

The CDR3 region has the DNA TGTGCCATCACCCAGGGGGGCTACGAGCAGTACTTC. Encoded protein: CAITQGGYEQYF. This sequence joins TRBV10-3 and TRBJ2-7; TRBD1 is a possible D gene (7 bases). V was pared by 7 bases and J by 3 bases, with 10 bases between. From germline, CDR1 is ENHRY and CDR2 SYGVKD. This CDR3 is built from 12 residues.

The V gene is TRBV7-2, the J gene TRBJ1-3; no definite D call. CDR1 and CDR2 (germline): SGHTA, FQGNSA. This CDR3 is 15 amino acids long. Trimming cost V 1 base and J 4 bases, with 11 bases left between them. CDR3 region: CASSLGLQRGNTIYF. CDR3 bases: TGTGCCAGCAGCTTAGGGTTACAGCGGGGAAACACCATATATTTT.

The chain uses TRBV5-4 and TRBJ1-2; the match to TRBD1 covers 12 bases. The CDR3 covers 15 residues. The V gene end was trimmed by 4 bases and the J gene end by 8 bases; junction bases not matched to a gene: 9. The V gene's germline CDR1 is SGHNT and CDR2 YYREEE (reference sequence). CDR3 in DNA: TGTGCCAGCAGCCCCTCCGGGACAGGGGGCAGGGGCTACACCTTC. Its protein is CASSPSGTGGRGYTF.

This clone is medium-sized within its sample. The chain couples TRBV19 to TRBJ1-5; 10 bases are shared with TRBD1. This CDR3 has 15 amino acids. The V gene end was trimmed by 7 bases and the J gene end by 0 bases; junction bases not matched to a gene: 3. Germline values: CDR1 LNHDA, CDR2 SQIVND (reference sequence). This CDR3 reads CASMDRGYSNQPQHF. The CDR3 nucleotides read TGTGCCAGTATGGACAGGGGGTATAGCAATCAGCCCCAGCATTTT.

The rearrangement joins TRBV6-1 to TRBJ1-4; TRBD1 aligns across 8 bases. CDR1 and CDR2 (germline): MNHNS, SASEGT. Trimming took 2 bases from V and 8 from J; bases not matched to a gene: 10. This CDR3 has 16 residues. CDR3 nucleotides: TGTGCCAGCAGTGAATCCTCCTGGACAGGGCAGGAAAAACTGTTTTTT. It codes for CASSESSWTGQEKLFF.

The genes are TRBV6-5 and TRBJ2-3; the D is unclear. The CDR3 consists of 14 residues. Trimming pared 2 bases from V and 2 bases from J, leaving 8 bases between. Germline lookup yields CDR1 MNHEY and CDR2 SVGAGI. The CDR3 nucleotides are TGTGCCAGCAGTTACGAGGCTTCCACAGATACGCAGTATTTT. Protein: CASSYEASTDTQYF.

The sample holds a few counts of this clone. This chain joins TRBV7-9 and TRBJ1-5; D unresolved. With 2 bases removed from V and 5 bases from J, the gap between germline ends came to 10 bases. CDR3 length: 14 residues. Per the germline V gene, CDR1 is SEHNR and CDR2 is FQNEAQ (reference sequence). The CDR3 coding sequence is TGTGCCAGCAGCTTAAATGGGCGCGATCAGCCCCAGCATTTT. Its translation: CASSLNGRDQPQHF. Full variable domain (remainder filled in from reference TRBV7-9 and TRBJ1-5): DTGVSQNPRHKITKRGQNVTFRCDPISEHNRLYWYRQTLGQGPEFLTYFQNEAQLEKSRLLSDRFSAERPKGSFSTLEIQRTEQGDSAMYLCASSLNGRDQPQHFGDGTRLSIL.

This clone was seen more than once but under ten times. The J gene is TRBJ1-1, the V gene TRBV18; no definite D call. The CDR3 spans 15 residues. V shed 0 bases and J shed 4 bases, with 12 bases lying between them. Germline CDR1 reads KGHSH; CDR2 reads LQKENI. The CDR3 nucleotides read TGTGCCAGCTCACCACCGACTAGGCGGAGCACTGAAGCTTTCTTT. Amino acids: CASSPPTRRSTEAFF.

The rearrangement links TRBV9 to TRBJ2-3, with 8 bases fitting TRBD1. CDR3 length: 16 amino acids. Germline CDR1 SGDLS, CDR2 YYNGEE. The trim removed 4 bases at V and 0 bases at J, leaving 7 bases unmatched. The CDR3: CASSSKTGASTDTQYF. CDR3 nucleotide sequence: TGTGCCAGCAGCTCAAAGACAGGGGCTAGCACAGATACGCAGTATTTT.

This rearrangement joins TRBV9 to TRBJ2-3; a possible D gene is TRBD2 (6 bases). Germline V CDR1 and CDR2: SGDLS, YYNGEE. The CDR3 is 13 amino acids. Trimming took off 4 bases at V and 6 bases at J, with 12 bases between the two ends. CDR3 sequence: CASSTGGSDTQYF. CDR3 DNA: TGTGCCAGCAGCACCGGGGGTTCCGATACGCAGTATTTT.

The CDR3 is CASSRTSGSFSGFEQYF. As DNA, the CDR3 is TGTGCCAGTAGTAGGACTAGCGGGAGCTTTTCGGGCTTCGAGCAGTACTTC. The J gene is TRBJ2-7, the V gene TRBV19; 13 bases align to TRBD2. CDR1 is LNHDA and CDR2 is SQIVND in the germline V gene (reference sequence). The V gene end was trimmed by 4 bases and the J gene end by 6 bases; junction bases not matched to a gene: 12. The CDR3 totals 17 residues.

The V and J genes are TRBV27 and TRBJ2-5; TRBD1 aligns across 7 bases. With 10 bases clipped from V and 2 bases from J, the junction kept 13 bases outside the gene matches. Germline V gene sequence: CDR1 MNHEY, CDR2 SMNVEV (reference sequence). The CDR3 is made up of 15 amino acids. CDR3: CAKPPEDRRQETQYF. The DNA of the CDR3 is TGTGCCAAACCACCGGAGGACAGGCGACAAGAGACCCAGTACTTC.

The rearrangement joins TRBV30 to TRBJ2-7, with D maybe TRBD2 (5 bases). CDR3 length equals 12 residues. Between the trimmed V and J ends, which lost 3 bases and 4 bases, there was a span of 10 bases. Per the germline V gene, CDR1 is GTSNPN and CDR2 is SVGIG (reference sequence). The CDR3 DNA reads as TGTGCCTGGAGACTAGAAAGTTACGAGCAGTACTTC. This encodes CAWRLESYEQYF.

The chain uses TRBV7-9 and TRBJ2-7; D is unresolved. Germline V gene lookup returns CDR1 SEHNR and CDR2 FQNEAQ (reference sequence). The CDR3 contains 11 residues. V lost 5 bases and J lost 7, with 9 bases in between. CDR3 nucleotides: TGTGCCAGCAGCACATCTCTGGAGCAGTACTTC. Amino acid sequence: CASSTSLEQYF.

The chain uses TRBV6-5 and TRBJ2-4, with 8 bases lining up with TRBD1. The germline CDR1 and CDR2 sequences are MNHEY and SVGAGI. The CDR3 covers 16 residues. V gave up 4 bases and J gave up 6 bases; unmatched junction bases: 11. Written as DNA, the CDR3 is TGTGCCAGCAGTTCAGCGATCCCAGGGGGCGTAAACATTCAGTACTTC. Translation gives CASSSAIPGGVNIQYF.

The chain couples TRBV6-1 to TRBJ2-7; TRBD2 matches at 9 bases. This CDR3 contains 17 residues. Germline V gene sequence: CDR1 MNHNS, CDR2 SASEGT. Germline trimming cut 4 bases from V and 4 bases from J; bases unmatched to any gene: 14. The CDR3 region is CASSGLAANWFVYEQYF. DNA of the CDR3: TGTGCCAGCAGTGGACTAGCGGCCAATTGGTTCGTTTACGAGCAGTACTTC.